This T cell receptor (beta chain) was identified in a study of blood T cell repertoires in COVID-19. The table lists this clone with a count of one. Germline values: CDR1 SGHRS, CDR2 YFSETQ. Trimming stripped 0 bases from V and 0 bases from J, with 10 bases between. The CDR3 length is 17 residues. TCRdb keeps only in-frame clones here, not all; method: immunoSEQ multiplex PCR. The table lists approximately 300,000 clones, 85% of them singletons. Study members were between 18 and 89 years old and lived in 25 or so US regions. This chain joins TRBV5-1 and TRBJ2-6, with D unresolved. This TCR came from a woman between 25 and 40 years old who had been exposed to COVID-19. The specimen sequenced was PBMCs or T cells enriched from blood (not recorded which). CDR3 nucleotides: TGCGCCAGCAGCTTGGACAGCAGCAACTCTGGGGCCAACGTCCTGACTTTC. This codes for CASSLDSSNSGANVLTF.